One sample yielded the 2 T cell receptor beta chains listed below, sequenced in a study of cytomegalovirus exposure and HLA in healthy donors. This PCR relied on a set of 60 Vbeta primers and 13 Jbeta primers. The repertoire was sequenced with immunoSEQ multiplex PCR; TCRdb's copy has only in-frame clones and lacks some. The data show under 250,000 clones, 70% to 90% seen once. Material: PBMCs. Every receptor here comes from a human donor in good health.

V gene TRBV5-1 combines with J gene TRBJ2-5; 11 positions match TRBD2. CDR1 is SGHRS and CDR2 is YFSETQ in the germline V gene. This CDR3 region has 15 residues. The J segment lost 3 bases and the V segment lost 4 bases, leaving 5 bases of the junction unmatched. The CDR3 nucleotides are TGCGCCAGCAGCGTGACTAGCGGGGCTAAAGAGACCCAGTACTTC. Protein: CASSVTSGAKETQYF.

The J gene is TRBJ2-7, the V gene TRBV6-6, with a tentative D call TRBD1 (6 bases). V lost 6 bases, J lost 2 bases, and 20 bases lay in between. This CDR3 comprises 16 residues. Germline CDR1 is MNHNY and CDR2 is SVGAGI (reference sequence). The CDR3 protein is CASRPRSGEPTYEQYF. The CDR3 nucleotides read TGTGCCAGCAGACCTAGATCAGGGGAACCCACCTACGAGCAGTACTTC.